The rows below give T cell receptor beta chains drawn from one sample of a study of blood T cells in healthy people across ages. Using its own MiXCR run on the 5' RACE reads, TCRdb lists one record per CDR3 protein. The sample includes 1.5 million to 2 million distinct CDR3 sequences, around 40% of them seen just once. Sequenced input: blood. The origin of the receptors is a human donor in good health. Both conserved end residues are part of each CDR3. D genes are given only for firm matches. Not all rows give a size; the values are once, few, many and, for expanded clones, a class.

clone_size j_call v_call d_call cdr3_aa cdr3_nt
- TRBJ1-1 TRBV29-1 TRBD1 CSVTTLQGATEAFF TGCAGCGTTACGACATTACAGGGGGCCACTGAAGCTTTCTTT
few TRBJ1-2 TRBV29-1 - CSAPEDVEGYTF TGCAGCGCCCCGGAGGACGTTGAGGGCTACACCTTC
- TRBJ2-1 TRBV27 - CASSFEASDNEQFF TGTGCCAGCAGTTTCGAGGCGAGCGACAATGAGCAGTTCTTC
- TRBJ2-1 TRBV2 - CASSAETEYNEQFF TGTGCCAGCAGTGCTGAGACAGAGTACAATGAGCAGTTCTTC
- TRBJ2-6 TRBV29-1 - CSVERPGANVLTF TGCAGCGTTGAAAGACCTGGGGCCAACGTCCTGACTTTC
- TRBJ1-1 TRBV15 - CATRRRVNTEAFF TGCGCCACCAGGAGGAGGGTGAACACTGAAGCTTTCTTT
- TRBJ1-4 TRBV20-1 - CSAPREGKLFF TGCAGTGCACCCCGGGAGGGGAAACTGTTTTTT
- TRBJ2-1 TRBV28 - CASSLSQPYYNEQFF TGTGCCAGCAGTTTGAGCCAACCTTACTACAATGAGCAGTTCTTC
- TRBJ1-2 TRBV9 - CASSVVGDLGYTF TGTGCCAGCAGCGTAGTAGGGGATTTAGGCTACACCTTC
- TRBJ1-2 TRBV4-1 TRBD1 CASSSGTGVPYGYTF TGCGCCAGCAGCTCAGGGACAGGGGTGCCCTATGGCTACACCTTC
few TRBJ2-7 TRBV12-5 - CASGLVQGLAYEQYF TGTGCTAGTGGTTTGGTCCAGGGTCTGGCCTACGAGCAGTACTTC
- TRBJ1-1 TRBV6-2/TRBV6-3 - CASSSRAEDEGTEAFF TGTGCCAGCAGCTCACGGGCGGAGGATGAGGGCACTGAAGCTTTCTTT
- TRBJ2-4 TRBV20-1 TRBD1 CSASHHRDRVFNEQYF TGCAGTGCTAGCCATCACCGGGACAGGGTCTTCAATGAGCAGTACTTC
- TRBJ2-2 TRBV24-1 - CATSDPRQVGAGELFF TGTGCCACCAGTGATCCGCGGCAGGTCGGAGCCGGGGAGCTGTTTTTT
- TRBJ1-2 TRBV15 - CATSKVKGTLFGGYTF TGTGCCACCAGCAAGGTGAAGGGGACCCTATTTGGTGGCTACACCTTC
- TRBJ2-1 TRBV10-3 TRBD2 CAISEMPAGDHNEQFF TGTGCCATCAGTGAGATGCCAGCGGGGGACCACAATGAGCAGTTCTTC
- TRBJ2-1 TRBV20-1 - CSARVEQGGDEQFF TGCAGTGCTAGAGTGGAACAGGGAGGCGATGAGCAGTTCTTC
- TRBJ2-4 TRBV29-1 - CSVDAGAKNIQYF TGCAGCGTTGATGCGGGAGCCAAAAACATTCAGTACTTC
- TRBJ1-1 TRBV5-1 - CASSLDRYYTEAFF TGCGCCAGCAGCCTAGACAGGTATTACACTGAAGCTTTCTTT
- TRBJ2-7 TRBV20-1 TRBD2 CSARDSLAGAIYEQYF TGCAGTGCTAGAGATTCTCTAGCGGGGGCCATCTACGAGCAGTACTTC
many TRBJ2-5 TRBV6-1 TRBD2 CASRLAGQETQYF TGTGCCAGCAGACTAGCGGGGCAAGAGACCCAGTACTTC
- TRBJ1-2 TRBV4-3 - CASSQGPRWGYTF TGCGCCAGCAGCCAAGGTCCCAGGTGGGGCTACACCTTC
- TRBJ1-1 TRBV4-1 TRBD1 CASHYRQGMRNTEAFF TGCGCCAGCCATTACCGACAGGGGATGAGGAACACTGAAGCTTTCTTT
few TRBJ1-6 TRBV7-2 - CASSMGHENSPLHF TGTGCCAGCAGCATGGGACACGAGAATTCACCCCTCCACTTT
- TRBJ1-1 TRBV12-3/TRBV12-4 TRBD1 CASSRQGPKTVAFF TGTGCCAGCAGCCGACAGGGGCCCAAAACGGTAGCTTTCTTT
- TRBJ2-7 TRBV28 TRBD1 CASSFLRDRALAGYEQYF TGTGCCAGCAGTTTTCTGCGGGACAGGGCCCTAGCTGGATACGAGCAGTACTTC
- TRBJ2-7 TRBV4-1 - CASSLSREYEQYF TGCGCCAGCAGCCTTTCGAGGGAGTACGAGCAGTACTTC
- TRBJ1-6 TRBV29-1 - CSVSESGSPLHF TGCAGCGTTTCGGAGAGTGGTTCACCCCTCCACTTT
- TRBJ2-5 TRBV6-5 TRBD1 CASSYTGDSQETQYF TGTGCCAGCAGTTACACAGGGGATTCCCAAGAGACCCAGTACTTC
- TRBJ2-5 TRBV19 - CASSIAADRSVTQYF TGTGCCAGTAGTATAGCCGCGGACCGATCTGTGACCCAGTACTTC
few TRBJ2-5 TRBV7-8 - CASSLAGVPGETQYF TGTGCCAGCAGCTTAGCGGGGGTCCCGGGAGAGACCCAGTACTTC
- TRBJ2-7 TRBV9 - CASSVGAPSYEQYF TGTGCCAGCAGCGTAGGGGCTCCCTCCTACGAGCAGTACTTC
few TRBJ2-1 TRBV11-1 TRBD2 CASSLKGLAINEQFF TGTGCCAGCAGCTTAAAGGGACTAGCGATAAATGAGCAGTTCTTC
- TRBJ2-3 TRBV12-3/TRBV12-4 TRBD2 CASNPNQAGVGDTQDF TGTGCCAGCAATCCGAACCAAGCGGGGGTAGGAGATACGCAGGATTTT
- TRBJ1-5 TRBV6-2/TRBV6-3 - CASSRRTENQPQHF TGTGCCAGCAGTCGCCGGACAGAAAATCAGCCCCAGCATTTT
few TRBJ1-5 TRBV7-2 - CASSVNRGNQPQHF TGTGCCAGCTCCGTTAACCGGGGCAATCAGCCCCAGCATTTT
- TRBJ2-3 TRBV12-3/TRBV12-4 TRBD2 CASTAGGGDTEYF TGTGCCAGCACCGCGGGGGGCGGAGATACGGAGTATTTT
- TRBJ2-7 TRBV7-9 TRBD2 CASSIPTSGEQYF TGTGCCAGCAGCATCCCGACTAGCGGCGAGCAGTACTTC
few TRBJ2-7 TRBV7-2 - CASSRGLGLDEQYF TGTGCCAGCAGTAGAGGATTGGGTTTGGACGAGCAGTACTTC
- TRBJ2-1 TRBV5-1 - CASSDGLGIEQFF TGCGCCAGCAGTGACGGACTGGGGATTGAGCAGTTCTTC
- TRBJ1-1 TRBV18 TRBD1 CASARATGTEAFF TGTGCCAGTGCGCGGGCGACAGGGACTGAAGCTTTCTTT